This T cell receptor (beta chain) derives from a study of cytomegalovirus exposure and HLA in healthy donors. The primer mix had 60 Vbeta and 13 Jbeta primers. Clones were read by immunoSEQ multiplex PCR, and TCRdb kept only the in-frame ones, dropping some. The sample includes about 130,000 clones, around 71% seen only once; the top ten take about 2.7%. The junction had 6 bases not matched to a gene; V was cut back by 4 bases and J by 5 bases. This CDR3 comprises 15 residues. Germline CDR1 and CDR2: MNHEY and SMNVEV (reference sequence). The chain links TRBV27 to TRBJ2-7, with TRBD2 matching over 12 bases. Sequenced sample: PBMCs. The receptor was isolated from an older woman in good health and CMV-seropositive. Here the CDR3 DNA reads TGTGCCAGCAGTTCCCCGACTAGCGGGGGCCACGAGCAGTACTTC. As protein: CASSSPTSGGHEQYF.